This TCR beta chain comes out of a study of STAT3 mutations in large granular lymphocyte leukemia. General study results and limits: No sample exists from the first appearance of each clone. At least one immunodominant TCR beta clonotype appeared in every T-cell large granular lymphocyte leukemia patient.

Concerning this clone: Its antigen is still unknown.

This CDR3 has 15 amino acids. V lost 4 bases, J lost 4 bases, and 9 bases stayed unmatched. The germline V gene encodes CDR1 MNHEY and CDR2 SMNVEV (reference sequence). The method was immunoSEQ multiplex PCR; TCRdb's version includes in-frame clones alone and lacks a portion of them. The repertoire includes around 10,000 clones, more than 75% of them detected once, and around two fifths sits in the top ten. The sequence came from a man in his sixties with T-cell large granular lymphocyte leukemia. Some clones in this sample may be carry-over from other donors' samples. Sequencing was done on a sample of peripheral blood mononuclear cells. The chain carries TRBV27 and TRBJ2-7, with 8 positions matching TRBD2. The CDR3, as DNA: TGTGCCAGCAGTTCCATAAAGCGGGGGACTTACGAGCAGTACTTC. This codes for CASSSIKRGTYEQYF.